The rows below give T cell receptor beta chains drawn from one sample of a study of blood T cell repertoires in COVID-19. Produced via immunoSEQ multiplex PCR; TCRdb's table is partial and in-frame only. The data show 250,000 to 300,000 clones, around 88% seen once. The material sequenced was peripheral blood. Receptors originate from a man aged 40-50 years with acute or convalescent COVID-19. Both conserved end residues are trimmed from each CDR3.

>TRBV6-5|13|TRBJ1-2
ASSYMTGGGYGYT
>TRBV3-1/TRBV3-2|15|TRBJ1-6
ASSQERGTGGTSPLH
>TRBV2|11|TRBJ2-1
ASSEYYGNEQF
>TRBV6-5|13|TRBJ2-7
ATRSGDRAIYEQY
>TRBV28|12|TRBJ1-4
ASSSGGFNEKLF
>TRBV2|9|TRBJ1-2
ASSERGGYT
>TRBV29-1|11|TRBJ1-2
SVEDRTNYGYT
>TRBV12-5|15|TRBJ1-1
ASGPGRGGWGQTEAF
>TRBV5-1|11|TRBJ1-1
ASSLKLDTEAF
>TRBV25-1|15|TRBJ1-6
ASSELGASSYNSPLH
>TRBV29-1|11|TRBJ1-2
SVESQGYYGYT
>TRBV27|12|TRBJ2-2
ASSFSRDTGELF
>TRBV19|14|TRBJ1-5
ASSIKIGTAYQPQH
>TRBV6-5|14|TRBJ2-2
ASSYNGGHFPGELF
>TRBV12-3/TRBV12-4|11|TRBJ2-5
ASSFWTGETQY
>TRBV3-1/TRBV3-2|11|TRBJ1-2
ASSPLYNYGYT
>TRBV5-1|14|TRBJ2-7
ASSLGLAGATYEQY
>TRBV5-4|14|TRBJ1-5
ASSLGGTGQNQPQH
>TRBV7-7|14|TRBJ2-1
ASSPITGVPYNEQF
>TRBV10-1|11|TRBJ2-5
ASSARFEGTQY
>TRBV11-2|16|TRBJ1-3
ASSLALGQLLSGNTIY
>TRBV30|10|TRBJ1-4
AWSVRGEKLF
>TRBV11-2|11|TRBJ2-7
ASSLDREREQY
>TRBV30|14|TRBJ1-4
AWSMGWTGFNEKLF
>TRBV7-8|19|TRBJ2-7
ASSLLEWRARTGRISYEQY
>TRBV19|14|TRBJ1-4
ASSSQTGRVREKLF
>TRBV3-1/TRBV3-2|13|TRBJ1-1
ASSQVTGGNTEAF
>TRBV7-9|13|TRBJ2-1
ASSSGQGSYNEQF
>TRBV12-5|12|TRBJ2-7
ASGSTGSSYEQY
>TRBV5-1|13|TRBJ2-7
ASSLPLGQGNEQY
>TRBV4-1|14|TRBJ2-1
ASSQGWGGTYNEQF
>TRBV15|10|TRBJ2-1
ATSLEYNEQF
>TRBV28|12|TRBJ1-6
ASSLTGNNSPLH
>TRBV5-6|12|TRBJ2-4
ASSSPDRGNIQY